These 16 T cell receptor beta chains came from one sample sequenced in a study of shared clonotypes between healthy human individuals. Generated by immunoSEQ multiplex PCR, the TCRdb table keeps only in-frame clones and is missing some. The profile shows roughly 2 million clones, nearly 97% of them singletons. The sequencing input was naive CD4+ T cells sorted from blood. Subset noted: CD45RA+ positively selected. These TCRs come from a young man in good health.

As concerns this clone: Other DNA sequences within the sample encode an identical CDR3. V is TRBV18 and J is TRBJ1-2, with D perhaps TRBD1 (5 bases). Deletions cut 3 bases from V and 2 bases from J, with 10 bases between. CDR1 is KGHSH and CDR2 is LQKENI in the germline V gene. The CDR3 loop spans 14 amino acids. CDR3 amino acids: CASSPKTENYGYTF. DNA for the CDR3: TGTGCCAGCTCACCTAAGACAGAAAACTATGGCTACACCTTC.

Written as DNA, the CDR3 is TGCGCCAGCAGCTTGATGACAGGGGGAGCAAAAGAGGAGCTGTTTTTT. As protein: CASSLMTGGAKEELFF. The genes are TRBV5-1 and TRBJ2-2; 9 positions agree with TRBD1. This CDR3 is built from 16 residues. Germline V gives CDR1 SGHRS, CDR2 YFSETQ. After removal of 1 base from V and 10 bases from J, the junction contained 11 bases not matched to a gene.

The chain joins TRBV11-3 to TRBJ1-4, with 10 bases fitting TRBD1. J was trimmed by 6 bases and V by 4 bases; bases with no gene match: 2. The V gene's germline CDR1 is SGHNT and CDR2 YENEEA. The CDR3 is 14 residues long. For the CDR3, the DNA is TGTGCCAGCAGCTCCGGACAGGGGGATGAAAAACTGTTTTTT. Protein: CASSSGQGDEKLFF.

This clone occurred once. The CDR3: CASNWNSQETQYF. The DNA for the CDR3 is TGTGCCAGCAATTGGAACAGCCAAGAGACCCAGTACTTC. The genes are TRBV2 and TRBJ2-5; D is unresolved. In germline, CDR1 is SNHLY, CDR2 FYNNEI. V lost 7 bases and J lost 1, with 10 bases in between. The CDR3 length is 13 residues.

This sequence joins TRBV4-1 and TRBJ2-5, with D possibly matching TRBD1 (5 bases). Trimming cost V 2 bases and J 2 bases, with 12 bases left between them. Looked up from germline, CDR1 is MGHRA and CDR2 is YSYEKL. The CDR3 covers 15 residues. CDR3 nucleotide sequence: TGCGCCAGCAGCCAACCCTCACAGGTACAAGAGACCCAGTACTTC. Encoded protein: CASSQPSQVQETQYF.

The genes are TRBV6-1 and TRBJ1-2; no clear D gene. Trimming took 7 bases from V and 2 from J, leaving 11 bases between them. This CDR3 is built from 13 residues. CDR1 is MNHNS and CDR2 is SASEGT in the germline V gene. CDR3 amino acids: CASTASFNYGYTF. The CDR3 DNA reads TGTGCCAGCACGGCCAGCTTCAACTATGGCTACACCTTC.

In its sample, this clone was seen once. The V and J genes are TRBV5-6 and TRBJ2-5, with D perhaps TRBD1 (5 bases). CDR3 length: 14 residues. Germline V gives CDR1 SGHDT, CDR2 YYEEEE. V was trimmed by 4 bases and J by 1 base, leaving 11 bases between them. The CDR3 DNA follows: TGTGCCAGCAGCAGAATTGACAGCCAAGAGACCCAGTACTTC. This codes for CASSRIDSQETQYF.

CDR3 sequence (DNA): TGTGCCAGCTCACCACCGGGGAGGGGACAAGACTCCTACGAGCAGTACTTC. It translates to CASSPPGRGQDSYEQYF. The rearrangement links TRBV18 to TRBJ2-7; weak D call: TRBD2 (7 bases). CDR1 is KGHSH and CDR2 is LQKENI in the germline V gene. V was cut by 0 bases and J by 0 bases, with 15 bases left in between. The CDR3 covers 17 residues.

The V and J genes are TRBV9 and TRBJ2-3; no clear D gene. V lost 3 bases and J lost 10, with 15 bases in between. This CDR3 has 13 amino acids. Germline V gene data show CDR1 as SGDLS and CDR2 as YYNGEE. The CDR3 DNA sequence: TGTGCCAGCAGCGGCTCATGGGTATCCCCGCAGTATTTT. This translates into CASSGSWVSPQYF.

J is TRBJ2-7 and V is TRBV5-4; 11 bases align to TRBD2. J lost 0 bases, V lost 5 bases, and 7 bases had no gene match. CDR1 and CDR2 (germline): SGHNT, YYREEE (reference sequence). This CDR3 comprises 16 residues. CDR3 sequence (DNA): TGTGCCAGCAGTTTAGCGGGAGGGTTAGGCTCCTACGAGCAGTACTTC. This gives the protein CASSLAGGLGSYEQYF.

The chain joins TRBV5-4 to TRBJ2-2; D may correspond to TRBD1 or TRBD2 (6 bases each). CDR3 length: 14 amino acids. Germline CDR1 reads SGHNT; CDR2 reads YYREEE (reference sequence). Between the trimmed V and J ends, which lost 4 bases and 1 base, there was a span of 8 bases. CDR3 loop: CASSAGQNTGELFF. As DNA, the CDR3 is TGTGCCAGCAGCGCGGGACAGAACACCGGGGAGCTGTTTTTT.

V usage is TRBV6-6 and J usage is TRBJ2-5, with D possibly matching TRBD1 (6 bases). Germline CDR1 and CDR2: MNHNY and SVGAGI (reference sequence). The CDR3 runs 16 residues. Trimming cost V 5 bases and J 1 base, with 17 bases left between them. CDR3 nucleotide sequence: TGTGCCAGCAGTACCGCTAGGGGGAGCCTCCAAGAGACCCAGTACTTC. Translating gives CASSTARGSLQETQYF.

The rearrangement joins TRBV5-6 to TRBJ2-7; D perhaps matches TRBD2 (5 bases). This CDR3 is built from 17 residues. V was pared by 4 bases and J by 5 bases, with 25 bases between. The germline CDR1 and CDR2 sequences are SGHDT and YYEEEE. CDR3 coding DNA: TGTGCCAGCAGCGCTTTTTGGAGGTCAGGCTCTGACGACGAGCAGTACTTC. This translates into CASSAFWRSGSDDEQYF.

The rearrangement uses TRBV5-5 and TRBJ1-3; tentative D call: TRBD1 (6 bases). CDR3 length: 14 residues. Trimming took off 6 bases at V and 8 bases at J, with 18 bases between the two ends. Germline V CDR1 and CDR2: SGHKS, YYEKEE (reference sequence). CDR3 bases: TGTGCCAGCACTTGGGGCCAGGGGCTAGACACCATATATTTT. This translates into CASTWGQGLDTIYF.

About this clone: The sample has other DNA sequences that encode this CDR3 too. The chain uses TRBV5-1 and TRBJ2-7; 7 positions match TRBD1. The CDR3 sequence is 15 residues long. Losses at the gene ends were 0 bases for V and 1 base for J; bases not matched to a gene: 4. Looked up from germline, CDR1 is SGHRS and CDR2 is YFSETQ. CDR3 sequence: CASSLGTGTSYEQYF. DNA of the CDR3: TGCGCCAGCAGCTTGGGGACAGGCACGTCCTACGAGCAGTACTTC.

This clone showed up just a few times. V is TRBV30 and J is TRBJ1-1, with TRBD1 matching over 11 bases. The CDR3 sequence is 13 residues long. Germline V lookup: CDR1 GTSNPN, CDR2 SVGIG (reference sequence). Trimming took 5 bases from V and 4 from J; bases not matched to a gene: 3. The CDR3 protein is CAWPGTGGTEAFF. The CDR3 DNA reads TGTGCCTGGCCCGGGACAGGGGGCACTGAAGCTTTCTTT.